This TCR beta chain was found in a study of T-cell reconstitution after alpha-beta-depleted transplantation in children. Study-wide results and limits: After transplant, high TCRbeta diversity at day 60 in some patients arose from surviving recipient T cells and thymic progenitors.

This sample's TCRbeta library carried unique molecular identifier barcodes. TCRdb fed the PCR reads into MiXCR, producing one record per CDR3 protein. The sample holds approximately 650,000 distinct CDR3 sequences; less than 15% are singletons and the top ten take 0.79%. In this sample, this clonotype turned up many times. What it binds is unknown. Trimming took 0 bases from V and 1 from J, leaving 17 bases between them. CDR3 length: 17 residues. Germline CDR1 reads SGHRS; CDR2 reads YFSETQ. The TCR was taken from a girl aged 2 to 9 with congenital amegakaryocytic thrombocytopenia, due to receive a stem cell transplant. Sequences were derived from PBMCs, sampled before TCRalphabeta/CD19-depleted stem cell transplant. The chain has TRBV5-1 and TRBJ2-7; D call uncertain. CDR3 protein: CASSLGSTESWSYEQYF. DNA for the CDR3: TGCGCCAGCAGCTTGGGGTCCACAGAGTCCTGGTCCTACGAGCAGTACTTC.